This T cell receptor (beta chain) is from a study of siplizumab effects on memory and regulatory T cells. Assay used: immunoSEQ multiplex PCR; TCRdb lists only in-frame clones, some missing. This table holds about 110,000 clones, roughly 92% found once. Germline V gene data show CDR1 as SGHRS and CDR2 as YFSETQ. Trimming took 0 bases from V and 9 from J; bases not matched to a gene: 5. CDR3 length: 15 residues. The origin of this receptor is a human donor in good health. Sample: CD4+ T cells sorted from blood. The chain joins TRBV5-1 to TRBJ1-6, with 8 bases fitting TRBD1. For the CDR3, the DNA is TGCGCCAGCAGCTTGGGTGGACAGGGCATTTCACCCCTCCACTTT. Translated, it gives CASSLGGQGISPLHF.